This entry describes one T cell receptor (beta chain). Here immunoSEQ multiplex PCR was the method, and the copy in TCRdb shows in-frame clones only, minus some. Among roughly 45,000 clones listed, approximately 88% were seen once. The data are from a study of blood T cell repertoires in COVID-19. The CDR3 is 15 residues long. V was clipped by 1 base and J by 6 bases, with 13 bases between them. Germline assignment: CDR1 LGHNA and CDR2 YSLEER. The sequenced material came from peripheral blood. This rearrangement joins TRBV4-3 to TRBJ1-5, with a weak D call TRBD1 (5 bases). The sequence came from a man aged 50 to 59 with active COVID-19. The CDR3 loop reads CASSQAHGGIQPQHF. The CDR3 DNA reads TGCGCCAGCAGCCAAGCCCACGGGGGAATTCAGCCCCAGCATTTT.